A single sample is the source of the 10 T cell receptor beta chains below, sequenced in a study of cytomegalovirus exposure and HLA in healthy donors (dated by TCRdb to between 2016 and 2019). The library was prepared using the immunoSEQ multiplex PCR assay. The multiplex PCR relied on a mix of 60 forward primers for TCR Vbeta segments and 13 reverse primers for TCR Jbeta segments. Sourced from immuneACCESS, this table was stored by TCRdb with only in-frame sequences that have V and J called. A share of the clones is absent; for the studies checked, an unresolved V gene accounts for under half, and the remainder has no known explanation. Present in this sample are under 200,000 clones, around four fifths of which were seen just once. The top ten clonotypes cover 1.9% of the sample. The sample comprised PBMCs. These receptor sequences come from a man aged 18-30 years in good health and CMV-seronegative.

The CDR3 DNA is TGTGCCAGCTCGACCGGGGATAACTACGAGCAGTACTTC. This translates into CASSTGDNYEQYF. This chain links TRBV18 with TRBJ2-7, with D perhaps matching TRBD2 (5 bases). The CDR3 loop spans 13 amino acids. V lost 6 bases and J lost 3, with 12 bases in between. Germline-derived CDR1 and CDR2 are KGHSH and LQKENI.

The chain joins TRBV5-5 to TRBJ2-5; 7 bases are a match to TRBD2. The CDR3 has 16 residues. The germline V gene has CDR1 SGHKS and CDR2 YYEKEE (reference sequence). With V trimmed by 2 bases and J by 5 bases, 12 bases remained unmatched. In DNA form, the CDR3 reads TGTGCCAGCAGCTTTCTAGCGGCCCGGAGTGGCGAGACCCAGTACTTC. This encodes CASSFLAARSGETQYF. The variable domain in full, with the rest retrieved from reference TRBV5-5 and TRBJ2-5, is DAGVTQSPTHLIKTRGQQVTLRCSPISGHKSVSWYQQVLGQGPQFIFQYYEKEERGRGNFPDRFSARQFPNYSSELNVNALLLGDSALYLCASSFLAARSGETQYFGPGTRLLVL.

The chain uses TRBV7-2 and TRBJ1-6; perhaps TRBD1 as D (6 bases). With 5 bases removed from V and 10 bases from J, the gap between germline ends came to 15 bases. The V gene's germline CDR1 is SGHTA and CDR2 FQGNSA. The CDR3 is made up of 14 amino acids. DNA of the CDR3: TGTGCCAGCAGCCAGAGACAGGTACCGTCACCCCTCCACTTT. It specifies CASSQRQVPSPLHF.

The CDR3 DNA sequence: TGTGCCAGCAGTTTATTGTCTACCGTTTCTGGGCCCCAGCATTTT. Translating it yields CASSLLSTVSGPQHF. The chain is built from TRBV28 and TRBJ1-5; D not resolved. V lost 1 base, J lost 9 bases, and 16 bases lay in between. Germline V gene sequence: CDR1 MDHEN, CDR2 SYDVKM. The CDR3 is 15 amino acids.

The gene calls are TRBV6-4 and TRBJ2-1; the D gene is possibly TRBD2 (7 bases). V was trimmed by 0 bases and J by 6 bases, leaving 12 bases between them. Germline values: CDR1 MRHNA, CDR2 SNTAGT. The CDR3 contains 15 residues. The CDR3 region is CASSDSGEGGNEQFF. The CDR3 DNA sequence: TGTGCCAGCAGTGACTCCGGGGAGGGGGGCAATGAGCAGTTCTTC.

The genes are TRBV7-2 and TRBJ2-1; 10 bases align to TRBD2. The V segment lost 4 bases and the J segment 5 bases; nucleotides outside the gene matches: 5. In germline, CDR1 is SGHTA, CDR2 FQGNSA. The CDR3 contains 15 residues. The CDR3 nucleotides are TGTGCCAGCAGCTACGGACTAGCGGTGAACAATGAGCAGTTCTTC. Protein product: CASSYGLAVNNEQFF. The whole variable domain, remainder taken from reference TRBV7-2 and TRBJ2-1, is GAGVSQSPSNKVTEKGKDVELRCDPISGHTALYWYRQSLGQGLEFLIYFQGNSAPDKSGLPSDRFSAERTGGSVSTLTIQRTQQEDSAVYLCASSYGLAVNNEQFFGPGTRLTVL.

The V and J genes are TRBV10-3 and TRBJ2-1, with D maybe TRBD2 (7 bases). The CDR3 sequence is 16 residues long. Germline V CDR1 and CDR2: ENHRY, SYGVKD. Between the trimmed V and J ends, which lost 4 bases and 3 bases, there was a span of 16 bases. The CDR3 is CAISGVRGGGYNEQFF. The CDR3 region has the DNA TGTGCCATCAGTGGAGTTAGGGGAGGGGGCTACAATGAGCAGTTCTTC.

This chain joins TRBV29-1 and TRBJ2-7; D may be TRBD2 (5 bases). The CDR3 sequence is 13 residues long. V lost 5 bases to trimming and J lost 2 bases, with 13 bases between them. The germline V gene encodes CDR1 SQVTM and CDR2 ANQGSEA. This CDR3 reads CSVFSWETYEQYF. Here the CDR3 DNA reads TGCAGCGTTTTTTCTTGGGAGACCTACGAGCAGTACTTC.

This clone showed up just once. The chain has TRBV20-1 and TRBJ1-4, with 8 nucleotides matching TRBD1. Germline loops: CDR1 DFQATT, CDR2 SNEGSKA (reference sequence). The ends lost 5 bases at V and 10 bases at J; junction bases unmatched: 3. CDR3 length: 11 residues. DNA for the CDR3: TGCAGTGCTCTGGACAGGGCAAAACTGTTTTTT. Translation gives CSALDRAKLFF.

CDR3 residues: CASSRDRGNPSNQPQHF. The CDR3 DNA sequence: TGTGCCAGCAGCAGGGACAGGGGGAATCCTAGCAATCAGCCCCAGCATTTT. The chain joins TRBV5-8 to TRBJ1-5; 11 bases align to TRBD1. V was clipped by 4 bases and J by 0 bases; unmatched bases: 6. Looked up from germline, CDR1 is SGHTS and CDR2 is YDEGEE. The CDR3 has 17 amino acids.